This TCR beta chain was obtained from a study of blood T cell repertoires in COVID-19. Per the study methods: By means of reference gene primer amplification, nucleated cell counts were estimated. Here immunoSEQ multiplex PCR was the method, and the copy in TCRdb shows in-frame clones only, minus some. That table gives V, J and clone size, and the DNA gave D and trimming. The sample includes around 250,000 clones, approximately 88% seen only once; the top ten take 0.94%. Trimming at V came to 4 bases and at J to 5 bases, leaving 26 bases not matched to a gene. The CDR3 consists of 21 residues. CDR1 is SGHDN, CDR2 FVKESK, per germline.

Sequences were obtained from peripheral blood. This TCR came from a woman aged 40 to 50 who had recovered from COVID-19. The chain recombines TRBV14 with TRBJ2-7, with 10 positions matching TRBD2. CDR3 DNA sequence: TGTGCCAGCAGCCCCATCGCCCTGGGTAGCGGGAGGATTGGGGTTTTCGACGAGCAGTACTTC. It yields the protein CASSPIALGSGRIGVFDEQYF.